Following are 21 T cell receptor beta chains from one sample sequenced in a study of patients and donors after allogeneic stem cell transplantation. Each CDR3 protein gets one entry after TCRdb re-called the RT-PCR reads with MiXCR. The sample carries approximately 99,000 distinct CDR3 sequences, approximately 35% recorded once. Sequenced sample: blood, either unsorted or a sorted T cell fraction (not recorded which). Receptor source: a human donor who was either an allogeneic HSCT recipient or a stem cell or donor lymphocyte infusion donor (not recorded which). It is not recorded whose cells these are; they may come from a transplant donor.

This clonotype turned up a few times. For the CDR3, the DNA is TGCAGTGCTGCGCGGGAGTATAGCAATCAGCCCCAGCATTTT. Encoded protein: CSAAREYSNQPQHF. The genes are TRBV20-1 and TRBJ1-5; D not resolved. CDR3 length equals 14 residues. CDR1 and CDR2 (germline): DFQATT, SNEGSKA (reference sequence). V lost 5 bases and J 0 bases, leaving 11 bases between the germline ends.

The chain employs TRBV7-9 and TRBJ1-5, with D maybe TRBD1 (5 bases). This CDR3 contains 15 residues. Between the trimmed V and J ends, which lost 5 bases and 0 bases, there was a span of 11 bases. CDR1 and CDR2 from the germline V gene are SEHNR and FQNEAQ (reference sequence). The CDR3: CASSPAGLSNQPQHF. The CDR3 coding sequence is TGTGCCAGCAGCCCGGCGGGGCTTAGCAATCAGCCCCAGCATTTT. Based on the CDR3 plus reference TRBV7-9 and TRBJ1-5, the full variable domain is DTGVSQNPRHKITKRGQNVTFRCDPISEHNRLYWYRQTLGQGPEFLTYFQNEAQLEKSRLLSDRFSAERPKGSFSTLEIQRTEQGDSAMYLCASSPAGLSNQPQHFGDGTRLSIL.

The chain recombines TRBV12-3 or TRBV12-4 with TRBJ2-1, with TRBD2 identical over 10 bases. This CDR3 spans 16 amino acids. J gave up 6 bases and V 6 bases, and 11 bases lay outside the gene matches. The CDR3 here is CASSPFLAGGFNEQFF. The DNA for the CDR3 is TGTGCCAGCAGCCCCTTCTTAGCGGGAGGTTTCAATGAGCAGTTCTTC.

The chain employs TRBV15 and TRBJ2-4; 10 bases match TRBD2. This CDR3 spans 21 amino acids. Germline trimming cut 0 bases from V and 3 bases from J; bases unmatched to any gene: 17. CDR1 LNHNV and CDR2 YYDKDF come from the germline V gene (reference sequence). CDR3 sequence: CATSRDLRRGLATLGKNIQYF. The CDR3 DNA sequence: TGTGCCACCAGCAGAGATCTTAGACGGGGACTAGCGACGCTAGGCAAAAACATTCAGTACTTC.

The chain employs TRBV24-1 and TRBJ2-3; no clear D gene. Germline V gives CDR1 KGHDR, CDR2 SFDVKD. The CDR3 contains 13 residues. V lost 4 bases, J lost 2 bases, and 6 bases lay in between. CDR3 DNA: TGTGCCACCAGTGAACCGATCACAGATACGCAGTATTTT. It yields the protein CATSEPITDTQYF.

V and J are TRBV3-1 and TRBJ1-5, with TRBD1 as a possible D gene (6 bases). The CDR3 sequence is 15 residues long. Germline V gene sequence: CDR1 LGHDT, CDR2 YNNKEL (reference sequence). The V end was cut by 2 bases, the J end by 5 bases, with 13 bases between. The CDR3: CASSQRGGRDQPQHF. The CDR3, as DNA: TGTGCCAGCAGCCAAAGGGGGGGCCGCGATCAGCCCCAGCATTTT.

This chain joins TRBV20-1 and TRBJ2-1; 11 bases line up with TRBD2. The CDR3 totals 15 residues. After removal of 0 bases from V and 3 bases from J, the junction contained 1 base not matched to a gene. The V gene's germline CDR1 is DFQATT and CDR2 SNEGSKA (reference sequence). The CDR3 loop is CSARDLAGGYNEQFF. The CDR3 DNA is TGCAGTGCTAGAGATCTAGCGGGAGGCTACAATGAGCAGTTCTTC.

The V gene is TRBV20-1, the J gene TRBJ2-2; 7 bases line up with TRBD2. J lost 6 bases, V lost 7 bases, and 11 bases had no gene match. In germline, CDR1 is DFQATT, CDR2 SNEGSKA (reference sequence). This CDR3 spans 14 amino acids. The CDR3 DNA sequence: TGCAGTGGAATCGGACTAGGTTCGGCCGGGGAGCTGTTTTTT. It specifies CSGIGLGSAGELFF.

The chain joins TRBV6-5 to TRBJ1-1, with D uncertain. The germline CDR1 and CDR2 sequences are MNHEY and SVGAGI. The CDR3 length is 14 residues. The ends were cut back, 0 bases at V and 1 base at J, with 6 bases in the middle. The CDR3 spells CASSYSGGNTEAFF. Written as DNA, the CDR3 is TGTGCCAGCAGTTACTCGGGCGGGAACACTGAAGCTTTCTTT.

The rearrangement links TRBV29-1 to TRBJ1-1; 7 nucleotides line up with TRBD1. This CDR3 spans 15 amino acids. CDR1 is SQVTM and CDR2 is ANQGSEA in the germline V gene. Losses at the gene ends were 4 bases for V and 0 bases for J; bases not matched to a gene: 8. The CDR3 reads CSVGGWTGLNTEAFF. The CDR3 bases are TGCAGCGTTGGAGGCTGGACAGGACTGAACACTGAAGCTTTCTTT. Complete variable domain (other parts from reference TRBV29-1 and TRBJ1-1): SAVISQKPSRDICQRGTSLTIQCQVDSQVTMMFWYRQQPGQSLTLIATANQGSEATYESGFVIDKFPISRPNLTFSTLTVSNMSPEDSSIYLCSVGGWTGLNTEAFFGQGTRLTVV.

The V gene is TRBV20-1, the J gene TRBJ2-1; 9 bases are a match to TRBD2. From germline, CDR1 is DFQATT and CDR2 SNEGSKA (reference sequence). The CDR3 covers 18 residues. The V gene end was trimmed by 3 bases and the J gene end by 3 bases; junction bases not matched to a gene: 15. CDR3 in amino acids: CSASPPGLAGVFYNEQFF. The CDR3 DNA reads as TGCAGTGCTAGCCCACCGGGCTTAGCGGGAGTTTTCTACAATGAGCAGTTCTTC.

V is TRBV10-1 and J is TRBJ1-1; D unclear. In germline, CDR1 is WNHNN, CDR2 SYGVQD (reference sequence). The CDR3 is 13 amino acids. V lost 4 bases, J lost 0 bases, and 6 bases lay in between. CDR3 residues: CASSGHLNTEAFF. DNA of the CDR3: TGCGCCAGCAGTGGACACCTGAACACTGAAGCTTTCTTT.

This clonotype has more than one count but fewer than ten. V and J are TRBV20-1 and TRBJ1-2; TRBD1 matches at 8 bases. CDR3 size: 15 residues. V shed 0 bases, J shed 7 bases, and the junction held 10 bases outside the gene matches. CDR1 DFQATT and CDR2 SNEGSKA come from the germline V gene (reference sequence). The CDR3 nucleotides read TGCAGTGCTAGAGAGCCGGGACAGGATTACGGTGGCTACACCTTC. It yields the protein CSAREPGQDYGGYTF.

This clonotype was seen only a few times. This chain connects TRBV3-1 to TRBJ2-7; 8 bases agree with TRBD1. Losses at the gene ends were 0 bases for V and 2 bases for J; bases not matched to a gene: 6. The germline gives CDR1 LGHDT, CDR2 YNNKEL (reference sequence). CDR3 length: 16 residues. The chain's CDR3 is CASSQENRDRTYEQYF. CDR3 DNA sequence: TGTGCCAGCAGCCAAGAAAACCGGGACAGGACCTACGAGCAGTACTTC.

CDR3 residues: CSAEGTGGNYEQYF. CDR3 DNA: TGCAGTGCTGAGGGGACAGGGGGCAACTACGAGCAGTACTTC. The chain has TRBV20-1 and TRBJ2-7; 12 bases align to TRBD1. After removal of 5 bases from V and 3 bases from J, the junction contained 5 bases not matched to a gene. This CDR3 is 14 amino acids long. Germline CDR1 is DFQATT and CDR2 is SNEGSKA (reference sequence).

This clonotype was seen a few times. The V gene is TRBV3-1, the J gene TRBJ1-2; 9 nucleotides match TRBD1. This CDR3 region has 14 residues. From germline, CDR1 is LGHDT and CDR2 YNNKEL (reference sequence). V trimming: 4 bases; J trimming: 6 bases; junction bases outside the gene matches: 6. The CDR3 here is CASSRQGGENGYTF. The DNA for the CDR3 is TGTGCCAGCAGCCGACAGGGGGGAGAAAATGGCTACACCTTC.

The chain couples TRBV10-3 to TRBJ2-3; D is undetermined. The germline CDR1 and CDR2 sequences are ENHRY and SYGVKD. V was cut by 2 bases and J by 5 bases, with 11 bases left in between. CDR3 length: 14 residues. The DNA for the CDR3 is TGTGCCATCAGTGAGAGAGCTCAAGGAGATACGCAGTATTTT. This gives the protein CAISERAQGDTQYF.

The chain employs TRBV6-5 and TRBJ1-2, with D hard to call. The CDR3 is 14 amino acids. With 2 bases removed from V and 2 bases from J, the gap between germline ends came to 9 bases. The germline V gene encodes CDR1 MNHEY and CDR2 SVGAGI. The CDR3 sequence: CASSYGRTNYGYTF. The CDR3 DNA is TGTGCCAGCAGTTACGGGAGAACCAACTATGGCTACACCTTC.

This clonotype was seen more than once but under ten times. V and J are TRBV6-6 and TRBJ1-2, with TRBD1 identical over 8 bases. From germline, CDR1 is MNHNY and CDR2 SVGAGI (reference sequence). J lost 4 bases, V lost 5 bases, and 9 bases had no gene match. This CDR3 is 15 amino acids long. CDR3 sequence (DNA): TGTGCCAGCAGTACACCGGGACAGGCGAGCTATGGCTACACCTTC. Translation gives CASSTPGQASYGYTF.

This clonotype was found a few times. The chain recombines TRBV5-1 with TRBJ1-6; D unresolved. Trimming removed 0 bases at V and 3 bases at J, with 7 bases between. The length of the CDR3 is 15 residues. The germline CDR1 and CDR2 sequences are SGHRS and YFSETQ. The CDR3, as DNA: TGCGCCAGCAGCTTGGGGCAGAACTATAATTCACCCCTCCACTTT. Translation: CASSLGQNYNSPLHF.

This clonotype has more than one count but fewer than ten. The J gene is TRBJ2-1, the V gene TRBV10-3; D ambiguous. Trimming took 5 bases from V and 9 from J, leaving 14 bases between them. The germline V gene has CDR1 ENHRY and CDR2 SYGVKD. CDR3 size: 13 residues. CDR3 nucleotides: TGTGCCATCAGTCCCTCCCCATTCGGTGAGCAGTTCTTC. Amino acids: CAISPSPFGEQFF.